The clone carrying this TCR beta chain was seen a handful of times. This CDR3 is built from 13 residues. Germline assignment: CDR1 KGHSH and CDR2 LQKENI. Trimming pared 3 bases from V and 6 bases from J, leaving 9 bases between. The sample is drawn from a study of blood T cell repertoires in COVID-19. Repertoires were generated with immunoSEQ multiplex PCR, while TCRdb's copy carries only in-frame clones and drops some. Among about 250,000 clones listed, 65% to 85% were seen once. The clonotype originates from a man aged 35-49 years with active or convalescent COVID-19. The rearrangement links TRBV18 to TRBJ2-1; possibly TRBD2 for D (6 bases). Sequencing was done on a sample of peripheral blood. The CDR3 sequence: CASSPQGGNEQFF. The CDR3 DNA follows: TGTGCCAGCTCACCCCAGGGAGGCAATGAGCAGTTCTTC.